Below, 15 T cell receptor beta chains from the same sample are listed, as sequenced in a study of blood T cell repertoires in COVID-19. TCRdb's table, derived via immunoSEQ multiplex PCR, lists solely in-frame clones and lacks some. Of approximately 120,000 clones listed, approximately 80% are singletons. The sequenced material came from peripheral blood. These receptors originate from a human donor in a cohort sampled during active COVID-19.

This chain links TRBV5-4 with TRBJ1-1; D is perhaps TRBD1 (5 bases). Trimming took 1 base from V and 0 from J, leaving 10 bases between them. The CDR3 is 15 amino acids. Per germline, CDR1 SGHNT and CDR2 YYREEE (reference sequence). The CDR3 protein is CASSLPGGVNTEAFF. The CDR3 nucleotides are TGTGCCAGCAGCTTGCCGGGGGGAGTGAACACTGAAGCTTTCTTT.

Only a few counts were recorded for this clone. The gene calls are TRBV9 and TRBJ2-7; 9 bases line up with TRBD1. The junction had 11 bases not matched to a gene; V was cut back by 2 bases and J by 5 bases. The CDR3 is made up of 16 amino acids. Germline V gene lookup returns CDR1 SGDLS and CDR2 YYNGEE. The DNA for the CDR3 is TGTGCCAGCAGCGTGGGGGGACAGGGAGGGATCCACGAGCAGTACTTC. It translates to CASSVGGQGGIHEQYF.

This sequence joins TRBV3-1 (or the pseudogene TRBV3-2) and TRBJ2-7, with D unclear. Deletions cut 4 bases from V and 6 bases from J, with 10 bases between. The CDR3 length is 12 residues. The germline CDR1 and CDR2 sequences are LGHDT and YNNKEL (reference sequence). The CDR3 region is CASSRLDPEQYF. In DNA, the CDR3 is TGTGCCAGCAGCCGCCTAGACCCCGAGCAGTACTTC.

The rearrangement uses TRBV4-3 and TRBJ2-1; 9 bases are shared with TRBD2. The CDR3 length is 14 residues. The J segment lost 6 bases and the V segment lost 0 bases, leaving 0 bases of the junction unmatched. In germline, CDR1 is LGHNA, CDR2 YSLEER. CDR3 region: CASSQDSGSNEQFF. DNA of the CDR3: TGCGCCAGCAGCCAAGATAGCGGGAGCAATGAGCAGTTCTTC.

The chain couples TRBV11-3 to TRBJ1-6; 9 bases agree with TRBD1. CDR1 and CDR2 (germline): SGHNT, YENEEA. This CDR3 contains 15 residues. V shed 5 bases and J 7 bases; nucleotides not matched to a gene: 6. As DNA, the CDR3 is TGTGCCAGCAGCACCGGACAGGGGAAAAATTCACCCCTCCACTTT. This codes for CASSTGQGKNSPLHF.

This chain links TRBV19 with TRBJ1-5; D not certain. Germline values: CDR1 LNHDA, CDR2 SQIVND (reference sequence). The CDR3 sequence is 12 residues long. Trimming left V 7 bases short and J 4 bases short, with 8 bases between. DNA for the CDR3: TGTGCCAGTACGAGCGGGAATCAGCCCCAGCATTTT. Protein: CASTSGNQPQHF.

This sequence joins TRBV7-9 and TRBJ2-5; 7 bases line up with TRBD1. This CDR3 has 13 residues. Germline CDR1 is SEHNR and CDR2 is FQNEAQ (reference sequence). The V gene end was trimmed by 6 bases and the J gene end by 2 bases; junction bases not matched to a gene: 3. CDR3 region: CASRSGQQETQYF. DNA for the CDR3: TGTGCCAGCAGGTCGGGACAGCAAGAGACCCAGTACTTC.

This rearrangement joins TRBV7-8 to TRBJ1-1; TRBD1 matches 10 bases. Germline CDR1 and CDR2: SGHVS and FQNEAQ. This CDR3 is built from 13 residues. J was trimmed by 11 bases and V by 5 bases; bases with no gene match: 8. CDR3 protein: CASSDRGPYAAFF. In DNA form, the CDR3 reads TGTGCCAGCAGCGACAGGGGGCCATATGCTGCTTTCTTT.

This clone was seen only a few times. J is TRBJ1-6 and V is TRBV9; D is ambiguous. The germline V gene encodes CDR1 SGDLS and CDR2 YYNGEE. V shed 0 bases and J shed 7 bases, with 5 bases lying between them. This CDR3 has 13 amino acids. The DNA for the CDR3 is TGTGCCAGCAGCGTAGATGGCAATTCACCCCTCCACTTT. It is translated as CASSVDGNSPLHF.

The rearrangement joins TRBV25-1 to TRBJ1-3; D remains unclear. This CDR3 spans 16 amino acids. Trimming cost V 6 bases and J 0 bases, with 15 bases left between them. In germline, CDR1 is MGHDK, CDR2 SYGVNS. CDR3 nucleotides: TGTGCCAGCAGGCCCCCAGCCGCGGGCTCTGGAAACACCATATATTTT. Amino acids: CASRPPAAGSGNTIYF.

DNA for the CDR3: TGTGCCAGCAGTTTATGGGGACTAGCGAACTCCTACGAGCAGTACTTC. Protein product: CASSLWGLANSYEQYF. The J gene is TRBJ2-7, the V gene TRBV28; 10 bases are a match to TRBD2. Trimming at V came to 0 bases and at J to 0 bases, leaving 2 bases not matched to a gene. The CDR3 runs to 16 residues. Per the germline V gene, CDR1 is MDHEN and CDR2 is SYDVKM.

The chain combines TRBV7-9 with TRBJ1-1; 8 positions match TRBD1. This CDR3 spans 15 amino acids. CDR1 and CDR2 (germline): SEHNR, FQNEAQ (reference sequence). After removal of 5 bases from V and 1 base from J, the junction contained 6 bases not matched to a gene. The CDR3 DNA reads as TGTGCCAGCAGCAAGGACAGGGTTGGGAACACTGAAGCTTTCTTT. Translated, it gives CASSKDRVGNTEAFF.

The chain couples TRBV6-2 or TRBV6-3 to TRBJ1-1, with 7 positions matching TRBD1. Looked up from germline, CDR1 is MNHEY and CDR2 is SVGEGT. J gave up 7 bases and V 0 bases, and 11 bases lay outside the gene matches. The CDR3 has 16 amino acids. The CDR3 coding sequence is TGTGCCAGCAGTTACTCGGTTAGGGACAGCGAGGATGAAGCTTTCTTT. It codes for CASSYSVRDSEDEAFF.

This clone was picked up a small number of times. The genes are TRBV4-3 and TRBJ2-7, with 7 nucleotides matching TRBD2. This CDR3 has 16 residues. Germline V gives CDR1 LGHNA, CDR2 YSLEER. V lost 4 bases to trimming and J lost 0 bases; unmatched junction nucleotides: 9. CDR3 bases: TGCGCCAGCAGCCCGGGGGGAGGATATAGCTCCTACGAGCAGTACTTC. It translates to CASSPGGGYSSYEQYF.

The J gene is TRBJ1-5, the V gene TRBV28, with a weak D call TRBD1 (5 bases). Germline CDR1 reads MDHEN; CDR2 reads SYDVKM. The CDR3 has 13 residues. Trimming took off 4 bases at V and 6 bases at J, with 10 bases between the two ends. CDR3 nucleotides: TGTGCCAGCAGTTGGCGGGGGAGTCAGCCCCAGCATTTT. Translation: CASSWRGSQPQHF.